These 32 T cell receptor beta chains came from one sample sequenced in a study of T cell responses to AZD1222 COVID-19 vaccine. TCRdb's copy holds only in-frame clones and misses some; the assay was immunoSEQ multiplex PCR. The sample consists of tens of thousands of clones, more than 75% of them appearing once. This sample comprised peripheral blood, obtained on day 0 of AZD1222 vaccination. All receptors come from an adult in good health.

J is TRBJ2-2 and V is TRBV18, with 12 bases fitting TRBD2. V trimming: 3 bases; J trimming: 4 bases; junction bases outside the gene matches: 12. CDR1 KGHSH and CDR2 LQKENI come from the germline V gene. The CDR3 extends over 19 amino acids. This CDR3 reads CASSPAGTSGWTITGELFF. CDR3 in DNA: TGTGCCAGCTCACCCGCCGGGACTAGCGGGTGGACAATCACCGGGGAGCTGTTTTTT.

In the case of this clone: The same CDR3 is also encoded by other DNA sequences in this sample. The J gene is TRBJ2-5, the V gene TRBV5-1; D uncertain. The V end lost 7 bases, the J end lost 5 bases, and 12 bases lay between the germline ends. The CDR3 has 12 amino acids. Germline V gives CDR1 SGHRS, CDR2 YFSETQ. In DNA form, the CDR3 reads TGCGCCAGCTCGCTTGGGCTGGAGACCCAGTACTTC. Its protein is CASSLGLETQYF.

The chain has TRBV29-1 and TRBJ2-1, with a weak D call TRBD2 (6 bases). Germline CDR1 is SQVTM and CDR2 is ANQGSEA. The length of the CDR3 is 13 residues. The germline V and J ends were trimmed by 6 bases and 6 bases, with 15 bases remaining between them. CDR3 DNA sequence: TGCAGCGTCCCCCGGGGGATCCGCAATGAGCAGTTCTTC. It specifies CSVPRGIRNEQFF.

This chain joins TRBV5-6 and TRBJ1-3; D might be TRBD1 (5 bases). The CDR3 consists of 15 residues. The germline V gene encodes CDR1 SGHDT and CDR2 YYEEEE. V lost 2 bases and J lost 8, with 17 bases in between. As DNA, the CDR3 is TGTGCCAGCAGCTTTGGGTCGGGGACTCCCCACACCATATATTTT. Residues: CASSFGSGTPHTIYF.

The sample holds one count of this clone. V usage is TRBV7-9 and J usage is TRBJ1-2, with D possibly being TRBD1 (5 bases). The CDR3 sequence is 13 residues long. Germline CDR1 and CDR2: SEHNR and FQNEAQ (reference sequence). V was shortened by 5 bases and J by 7 bases, with 14 bases between the two germline ends. CDR3 sequence: CASSASRDGGYTF. The DNA for the CDR3 is TGTGCCAGCAGCGCCTCCCGGGACGGTGGCTACACCTTC. Variable domain in full (rest from reference TRBV7-9 and TRBJ1-2): DTGVSQNPRHKITKRGQNVTFRCDPISEHNRLYWYRQTLGQGPEFLTYFQNEAQLEKSRLLSDRFSAERPKGSFSTLEIQRTEQGDSAMYLCASSASRDGGYTFGSGTRLTVV.

This clone was counted between two and nine times. The chain links TRBV29-1 to TRBJ2-1; no definite D call. Per the germline V gene, CDR1 is SQVTM and CDR2 is ANQGSEA. V shed 3 bases and J shed 3 bases, with 9 bases lying between them. CDR3 length: 13 amino acids. The CDR3 spells CSVEYPRYNEQFF. The CDR3 DNA reads TGCAGCGTTGAGTATCCGCGCTACAATGAGCAGTTCTTC.

The chain joins TRBV7-6 to TRBJ2-2, with TRBD2 as a possible D gene (5 bases). Trimming cost V 4 bases and J 5 bases, with 8 bases left between them. CDR1 and CDR2 (germline): SGHVS, FNYEAQ. The CDR3 is 13 residues long. This CDR3 reads CASSSPGTGELFF. The CDR3 nucleotides read TGTGCCAGCAGCTCACCGGGAACCGGGGAGCTGTTTTTT.

The chain employs TRBV19 and TRBJ1-4; D is unclear. V was shortened by 6 bases and J by 4 bases, with 9 bases between the two germline ends. The length of the CDR3 is 13 residues. In germline, CDR1 is LNHDA, CDR2 SQIVND (reference sequence). CDR3 in DNA: TGTGCCAGTAGGGCAGTAGATAATGAAAAACTGTTTTTT. This translates into CASRAVDNEKLFF.

DNA for the CDR3: TGCGCCAGCAGCCAGGAACCGGGACTTAACTATGGCTACACCTTC. This encodes CASSQEPGLNYGYTF. This rearrangement joins TRBV4-1 to TRBJ1-2, with a tentative D call TRBD1 (5 bases). This CDR3 comprises 15 residues. The ends were cut back, 3 bases at V and 1 base at J, with 12 bases in the middle. Germline CDR1 reads MGHRA; CDR2 reads YSYEKL.

The J gene is TRBJ2-7, the V gene TRBV6-5; 8 bases match TRBD2. The germline V gene encodes CDR1 MNHEY and CDR2 SVGAGI. The V gene end was trimmed by 8 bases and the J gene end by 7 bases; junction bases not matched to a gene: 4. The CDR3 sequence is 11 residues long. CDR3 amino acids: CASGVAGEQYF. The CDR3 region has the DNA TGTGCCAGCGGAGTAGCGGGGGAGCAGTACTTC.

The J gene is TRBJ2-3, the V gene TRBV19; the D is unclear. Trimming removed 1 base from V and 2 bases from J, with 10 bases in between. CDR3 length: 15 amino acids. Germline CDR1 is LNHDA and CDR2 is SQIVND (reference sequence). CDR3 nucleotide sequence: TGTGCCAGTAGTATAGTAGGTAGCTACACAGATACGCAGTATTTT. Translating it yields CASSIVGSYTDTQYF.

The chain carries TRBV3-1 (or the pseudogene TRBV3-2) and TRBJ2-7; D is unresolved. Trimming removed 0 bases at V and 0 bases at J, with 3 bases between. This CDR3 has 13 residues. The V gene's germline CDR1 is LGHDT and CDR2 YNNKEL (reference sequence). The CDR3 nucleotides read TGTGCCAGCAGCCAAGACAACTCCTACGAGCAGTACTTC. Its protein product is CASSQDNSYEQYF.

CDR3 protein: CASSEDQGRGTEAFF. CDR3 sequence (DNA): TGCGCCAGCAGTGAAGATCAGGGGCGGGGGACTGAAGCTTTCTTT. The rearrangement uses TRBV10-1 and TRBJ1-1, with D possibly TRBD1 on 6 matching bases. Between the trimmed V and J ends, which lost 3 bases and 5 bases, there was a span of 16 bases. Germline CDR1 reads WNHNN; CDR2 reads SYGVQD (reference sequence). This CDR3 has 15 residues.

The V and J genes are TRBV5-5 and TRBJ2-7, with 7 bases that match TRBD1. CDR1 and CDR2 (germline): SGHKS, YYEKEE (reference sequence). This CDR3 is built from 17 residues. The ends lost 0 bases at V and 0 bases at J; junction bases unmatched: 9. CDR3 sequence reads: CASSLGTGISNSYEQYF. As DNA, the CDR3 is TGTGCCAGCAGCTTGGGGACAGGCATTTCTAACTCCTACGAGCAGTACTTC.

This chain links TRBV27 with TRBJ1-6, with TRBD1 identical over 8 bases. Germline lookup yields CDR1 MNHEY and CDR2 SMNVEV (reference sequence). V shed 6 bases, J shed 14 bases, and the junction held 9 bases outside the gene matches. The CDR3 is made up of 13 amino acids. The CDR3 sequence is CASSPRQGLTLHF. Written as DNA, the CDR3 is TGTGCCAGCAGCCCCCGACAGGGGTTAACCCTCCACTTT.

The chain combines TRBV7-2 with TRBJ1-1; D is possibly TRBD1 (6 bases). V lost 1 base, J lost 5 bases, and 11 bases lay in between. This CDR3 is 14 amino acids long. Germline V gives CDR1 SGHTA, CDR2 FQGNSA. The CDR3 region has the DNA TGTGCCAGCAGCTTAGAGGCAGGGGTGACTGAAGCTTTCTTT. Its translation: CASSLEAGVTEAFF.

The chain uses TRBV30 and TRBJ1-1; no definite D call. CDR1 GTSNPN and CDR2 SVGIG come from the germline V gene (reference sequence). The CDR3 totals 13 residues. V shed 0 bases and J shed 5 bases, with 10 bases lying between them. CDR3 DNA: TGTGCCTGGAGTGTACATCCCAAAACTGAAGCTTTCTTT. Translation: CAWSVHPKTEAFF.

The chain links TRBV3-1 (or the pseudogene TRBV3-2) to TRBJ1-2, with no clear D. Per germline, CDR1 LGHDT and CDR2 YNNKEL (reference sequence). This CDR3 region has 15 residues. The V end lost 0 bases, the J end lost 10 bases, and 18 bases lay between the germline ends. The DNA of the CDR3 is TGTGCCAGCAGCCAAGATTTGAGGACGCTAAACCCCTACACCTTC. Residues: CASSQDLRTLNPYTF.

The table lists this clone with a count of one. J is TRBJ1-4 and V is TRBV2; D not certain. CDR3 length equals 11 residues. In germline, CDR1 is SNHLY, CDR2 FYNNEI. V lost 6 bases, J lost 8 bases, and 7 bases lay in between. The CDR3 DNA is TGTGCCAGCAGCCTCAAAGAAAAACTGTTTTTT. This encodes CASSLKEKLFF.

This sequence joins TRBV5-1 and TRBJ2-1; D gene unclear. Trimming took off 3 bases at V and 0 bases at J, with 7 bases between the two ends. This CDR3 region has 14 residues. Germline CDR1 is SGHRS and CDR2 is YFSETQ. Here the CDR3 reads CASSWGNSYNEQFF. The CDR3 DNA sequence: TGCGCCAGCAGCTGGGGAAACTCCTACAATGAGCAGTTCTTC.

V is TRBV18 and J is TRBJ1-1; D call uncertain. Trimming removed 0 bases from V and 0 bases from J, with 8 bases in between. Germline CDR1 reads KGHSH; CDR2 reads LQKENI. The CDR3 covers 15 residues. CDR3 region: CASSPPLNMNTEAFF. The CDR3, as DNA: TGTGCCAGCTCACCACCGCTCAACATGAACACTGAAGCTTTCTTT.

This chain links TRBV7-9 with TRBJ1-2, with D unclear. V was trimmed by 3 bases and J by 4 bases, leaving 9 bases between them. The CDR3 runs to 13 residues. CDR1 is SEHNR, CDR2 FQNEAQ, per germline (reference sequence). CDR3 DNA sequence: TGTGCCAGCAGCTTTAACCCTCCCTATGGCTACACCTTC. Protein sequence: CASSFNPPYGYTF.

This chain connects TRBV2 to TRBJ1-6, with D maybe TRBD1 (6 bases). CDR1 SNHLY and CDR2 FYNNEI come from the germline V gene. The CDR3 length is 12 residues. V lost 10 bases to trimming and J lost 6 bases, with 10 bases between them. The CDR3 coding sequence is TGTGCCACCGGGACATCTAATTCACCCCTCCACTTT. Translating gives CATGTSNSPLHF.

The rearrangement joins TRBV2 to TRBJ1-6, with 8 positions matching TRBD1. The CDR3 extends over 15 amino acids. CDR1 is SNHLY and CDR2 is FYNNEI in the germline V gene. V shed 10 bases and J 5 bases; nucleotides not matched to a gene: 10. The CDR3 sequence: CATDRGNSHNSPLHF. The CDR3 nucleotides read TGTGCCACCGACAGGGGAAATTCCCATAATTCACCCCTCCACTTT.

This clone was seen just once. The chain employs TRBV28 and TRBJ2-7, with TRBD2 identical over 11 bases. Germline loops: CDR1 MDHEN, CDR2 SYDVKM. CDR3 length: 16 amino acids. Unmatched junction bases numbered 6, after V lost 4 bases and J lost 1 base. The CDR3 is CASSSLRTSGSYEQYF. CDR3 in DNA: TGTGCCAGCAGTTCACTCCGGACTAGCGGGTCCTACGAGCAGTACTTC.

Concerning this clone: Germline and junction disagree at one end, which may indicate a read error. This chain connects TRBV28 to TRBJ2-7; 8 bases fit TRBD1. Germline loops: CDR1 MDHEN, CDR2 SYDVKM. The CDR3 loop spans 14 amino acids. CDR3 nucleotide sequence: TGTGCCAGCAACAGGGGGGACGTCTCCTACGAGCAGTACTTT. Translating it yields CASNRGDVSYEQYF.

The chain is built from TRBV5-8 and TRBJ2-2; possible D gene TRBD1, 6 bases. This CDR3 has 17 residues. V was trimmed by 3 bases and J by 4 bases, leaving 19 bases between them. Germline-derived CDR1 and CDR2 are SGHTS and YDEGEE. The CDR3: CASSSDTQGRSTGELFF. CDR3 DNA sequence: TGTGCCAGCAGCTCCGACACTCAGGGGAGAAGCACCGGGGAGCTGTTTTTT.

The chain joins TRBV19 to TRBJ1-1; D may be TRBD1 (5 bases). The CDR3 is 15 amino acids. Germline CDR1 reads LNHDA; CDR2 reads SQIVND (reference sequence). V was cut by 11 bases and J by 0 bases, with 19 bases left in between. CDR3 sequence (DNA): TGTGCCTCTCTCCGGGGGTCCTTTTTGAACACTGAAGCTTTCTTT. Amino acid sequence: CASLRGSFLNTEAFF.

This clone was seen a handful of times. The chain has TRBV30 and TRBJ1-5; the match to TRBD1 covers 7 bases. This CDR3 region has 15 residues. From germline, CDR1 is GTSNPN and CDR2 SVGIG (reference sequence). V trimming: 5 bases; J trimming: 3 bases; junction bases outside the gene matches: 10. CDR3 loop: CAWSRGDSLNQPQHF. In nucleotides, the CDR3 is TGTGCCTGGTCTCGGGGGGACAGCCTCAATCAGCCCCAGCATTTT.

DNA for the CDR3: TGTGCCAGCAGACTAGCGGGACTGTATACGCAGTATTTT. It specifies CASRLAGLYTQYF. The chain uses TRBV19 and TRBJ2-3; 11 bases map to TRBD2. J was trimmed by 7 bases and V by 9 bases; bases with no gene match: 6. There are 13 residues in the CDR3. Germline V gene lookup returns CDR1 LNHDA and CDR2 SQIVND (reference sequence). The variable domain in full, completed from reference TRBV19 and TRBJ2-3, reads DGGITQSPKYLFRKEGQNVTLSCEQNLNHDAMYWYRQDPGQGLRLIYYSQIVNDFQKGDIAEGYSVSREKKESFPLTVTSAQKNPTAFYLCASRLAGLYTQYFGPGTRLTVL.

The chain has TRBV6-5 and TRBJ2-3; tentatively, D is TRBD2 (6 bases). CDR1 is MNHEY, CDR2 SVGAGI, per germline. The CDR3 is 15 amino acids. V was trimmed by 5 bases and J by 4 bases, leaving 16 bases between them. The CDR3 DNA sequence: TGTGCCAGCAGTCCTCTAGCGAGAGGGGCAGATACGCAGTATTTT. Translating gives CASSPLARGADTQYF.

The chain uses TRBV27 and TRBJ1-2; D gene ambiguous. Trimming took 8 bases from V and 0 from J, leaving 10 bases between them. Germline V gene data show CDR1 as MNHEY and CDR2 as SMNVEV (reference sequence). This CDR3 is 13 amino acids long. CDR3 coding DNA: TGTGCCAGCGGTACACCAGCTAACTATGGCTACACCTTC. Translated, it gives CASGTPANYGYTF.